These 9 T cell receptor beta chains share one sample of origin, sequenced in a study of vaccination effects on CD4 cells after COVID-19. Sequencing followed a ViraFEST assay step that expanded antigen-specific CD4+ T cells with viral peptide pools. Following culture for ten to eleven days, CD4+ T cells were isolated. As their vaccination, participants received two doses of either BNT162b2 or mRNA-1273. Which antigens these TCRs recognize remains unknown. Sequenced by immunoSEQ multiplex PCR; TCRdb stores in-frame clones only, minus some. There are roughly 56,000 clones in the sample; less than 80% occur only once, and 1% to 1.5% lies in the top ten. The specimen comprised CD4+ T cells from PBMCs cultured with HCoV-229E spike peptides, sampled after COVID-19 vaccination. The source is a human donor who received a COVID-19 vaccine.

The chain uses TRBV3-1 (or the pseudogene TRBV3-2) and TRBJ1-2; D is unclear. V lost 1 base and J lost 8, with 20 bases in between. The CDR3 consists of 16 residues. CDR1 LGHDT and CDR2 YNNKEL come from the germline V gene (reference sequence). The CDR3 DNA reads TGTGCCAGCAGCCAAGGGGCGGCCAGAGGCCTTTGGGGCTACACCTTC. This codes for CASSQGAARGLWGYTF.

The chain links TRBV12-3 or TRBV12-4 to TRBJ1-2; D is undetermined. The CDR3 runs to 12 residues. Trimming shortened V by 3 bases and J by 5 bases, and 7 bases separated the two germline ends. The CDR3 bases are TGTGCCAGCAGTTTGAGTGCGTATGGCTACACCTTC. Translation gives CASSLSAYGYTF.

CDR3 in DNA: TGTGCCAGCAGTTACGGCTGGACAGGGCGGGCAGATACGCAGTATTTT. This codes for CASSYGWTGRADTQYF. The chain uses TRBV6-2 or TRBV6-3 and TRBJ2-3; 8 bases agree with TRBD1. The CDR3 contains 16 residues. Losses at the gene ends were 2 bases for V and 4 bases for J; bases not matched to a gene: 8. Germline V gene data show CDR1 as MNHEY and CDR2 as SVGEGT.

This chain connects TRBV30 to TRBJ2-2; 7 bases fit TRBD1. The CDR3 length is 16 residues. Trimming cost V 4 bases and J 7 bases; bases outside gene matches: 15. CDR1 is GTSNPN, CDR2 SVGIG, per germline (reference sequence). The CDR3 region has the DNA TGTGCCTGGACCGGGACAGCAGGGATCCGCGGCGGGGAGCTGTTTTTT. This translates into CAWTGTAGIRGGELFF.

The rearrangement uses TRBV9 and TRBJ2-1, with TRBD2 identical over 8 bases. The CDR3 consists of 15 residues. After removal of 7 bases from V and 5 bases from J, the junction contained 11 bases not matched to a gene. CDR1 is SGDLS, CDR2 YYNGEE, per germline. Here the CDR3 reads CASDRTGGQNNEQFF. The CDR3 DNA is TGTGCCAGCGATCGGACGGGGGGGCAGAACAATGAGCAGTTCTTC.

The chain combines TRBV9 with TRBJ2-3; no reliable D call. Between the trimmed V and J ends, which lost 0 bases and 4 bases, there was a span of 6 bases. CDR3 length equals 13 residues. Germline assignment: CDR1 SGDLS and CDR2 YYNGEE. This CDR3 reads CASSVDFSDTQYF. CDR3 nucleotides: TGTGCCAGCAGCGTAGACTTCTCAGATACGCAGTATTTT.

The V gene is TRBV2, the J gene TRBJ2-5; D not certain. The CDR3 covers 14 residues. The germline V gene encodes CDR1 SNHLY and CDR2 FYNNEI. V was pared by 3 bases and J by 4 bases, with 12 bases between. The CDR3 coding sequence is TGTGCCAGCAGTGACTCGAGCCGCAGAGAGACCCAGTACTTC. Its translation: CASSDSSRRETQYF. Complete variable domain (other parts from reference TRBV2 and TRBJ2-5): EPEVTQTPSHQVTQMGQEVILRCVPISNHLYFYWYRQILGQKVEFLVSFYNNEISEKSEIFDDQFSVERPDGSNFTLKIRSTKLEDSAMYFCASSDSSRRETQYFGPGTRLLVL.

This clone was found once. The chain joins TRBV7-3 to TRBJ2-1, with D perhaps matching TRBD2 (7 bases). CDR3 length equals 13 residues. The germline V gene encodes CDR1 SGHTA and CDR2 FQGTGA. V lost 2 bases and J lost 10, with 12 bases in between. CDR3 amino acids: CASSLASGGEQFF. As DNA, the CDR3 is TGTGCCAGCAGCTTAGCCTCGGGGGGCGAGCAGTTCTTC. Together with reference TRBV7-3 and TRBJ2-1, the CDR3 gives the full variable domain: GAGVSQTPSNKVTEKGKYVELRCDPISGHTALYWYRQSLGQGPEFLIYFQGTGAADDSGLPNDRFFAVRPEGSVSTLKIQRTERGDSAVYLCASSLASGGEQFFGPGTRLTVL.

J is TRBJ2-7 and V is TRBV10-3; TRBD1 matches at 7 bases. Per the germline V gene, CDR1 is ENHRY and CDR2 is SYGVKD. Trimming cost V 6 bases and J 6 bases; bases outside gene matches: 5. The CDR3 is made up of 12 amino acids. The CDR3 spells CAISATGSEQYV. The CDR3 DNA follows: TGTGCCATCAGCGCGACAGGGTCCGAGCAGTACGTC.